What follows is one T cell receptor (beta chain) and its context. Its target is unknown. The authors incorporated unique molecular identifiers into the TCR beta cDNA libraries. The authors obtained roughly 550,000 cDNA molecules from roughly 1 to 10 million T cells. TCRdb re-called the PCR reads through MiXCR, storing one row per CDR3 protein. The data contain about 460,000 distinct CDR3 sequences, roughly 46% of them seen just once; the ten biggest clones take up about 12%. There are 13 residues in the CDR3. In germline, CDR1 is SGHNT, CDR2 YYREEE (reference sequence). With 3 bases clipped from V and 6 bases from J, the junction kept 3 bases outside the gene matches. This sample is part of a study of post-analysis software for immune sequencing data. Study-wide findings and caveats: Strong co-clustering by F measure linked samples that shared a preparation batch. Five or six TRBV segments were more frequent in patients than controls; TRBV5-6, TRBV5-1 and TRBV20-1 belonged to this group. Controls had significantly higher normalized Chao1 diversity than multiple sclerosis patients.

Source material: blood. The V gene is TRBV5-4, the J gene TRBJ2-1; 7 positions agree with TRBD2. The sequence was collected from a girl between 5 and 17 years old with multiple sclerosis. This CDR3 reads CASSWGGSNEQFF. The CDR3 DNA is TGTGCCAGCAGCTGGGGGGGGTCCAATGAGCAGTTCTTC.